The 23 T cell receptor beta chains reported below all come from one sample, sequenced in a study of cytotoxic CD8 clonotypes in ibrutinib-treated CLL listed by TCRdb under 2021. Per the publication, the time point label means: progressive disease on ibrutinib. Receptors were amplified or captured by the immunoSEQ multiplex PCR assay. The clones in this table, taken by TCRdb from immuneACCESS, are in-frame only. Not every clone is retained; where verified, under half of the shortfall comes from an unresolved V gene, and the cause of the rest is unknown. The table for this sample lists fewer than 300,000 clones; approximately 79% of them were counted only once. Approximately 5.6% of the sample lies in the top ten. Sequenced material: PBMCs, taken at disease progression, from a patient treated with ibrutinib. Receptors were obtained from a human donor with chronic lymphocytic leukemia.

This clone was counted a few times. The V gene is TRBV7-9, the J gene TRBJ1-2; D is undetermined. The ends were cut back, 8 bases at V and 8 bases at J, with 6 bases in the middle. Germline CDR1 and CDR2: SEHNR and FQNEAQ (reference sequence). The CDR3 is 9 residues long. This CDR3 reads CASGTGYTF. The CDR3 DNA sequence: TGTGCCAGCGGTACGGGCTACACCTTC.

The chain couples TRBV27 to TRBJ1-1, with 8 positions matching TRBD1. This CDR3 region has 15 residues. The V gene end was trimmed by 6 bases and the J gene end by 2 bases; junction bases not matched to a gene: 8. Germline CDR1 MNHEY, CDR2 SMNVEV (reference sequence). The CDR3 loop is CASSPADRGNTEAFF. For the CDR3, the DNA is TGTGCCAGCAGCCCCGCCGACAGGGGTAACACTGAAGCTTTCTTT.

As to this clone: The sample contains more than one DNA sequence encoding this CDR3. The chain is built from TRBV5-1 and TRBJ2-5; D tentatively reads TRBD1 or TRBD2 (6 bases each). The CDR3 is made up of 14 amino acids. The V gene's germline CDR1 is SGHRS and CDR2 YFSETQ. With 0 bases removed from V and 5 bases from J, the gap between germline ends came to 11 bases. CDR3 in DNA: TGCGCCAGCAGCTTGGCCGGAGGGGGTGAGACCCAGTACTTC. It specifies CASSLAGGGETQYF.

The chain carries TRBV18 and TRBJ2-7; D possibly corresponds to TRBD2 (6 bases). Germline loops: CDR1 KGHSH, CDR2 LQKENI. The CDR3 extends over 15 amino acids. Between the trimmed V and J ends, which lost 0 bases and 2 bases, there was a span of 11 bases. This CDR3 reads CASSPPVGGAYEQYF. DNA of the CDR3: TGTGCCAGCTCACCACCGGTCGGCGGGGCCTACGAGCAGTACTTC. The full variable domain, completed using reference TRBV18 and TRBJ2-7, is NAGVMQNPRHLVRRRGQEARLRCSPMKGHSHVYWYRQLPEEGLKFMVYLQKENIIDESGMPKERFSAEFPKEGPSILRIQQVVRGDSAAYFCASSPPVGGAYEQYFGPGTRLTVT.

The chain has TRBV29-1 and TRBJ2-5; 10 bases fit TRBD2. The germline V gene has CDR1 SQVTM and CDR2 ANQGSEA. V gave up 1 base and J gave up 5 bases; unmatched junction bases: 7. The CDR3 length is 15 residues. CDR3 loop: CSVEAVSGGPETQYF. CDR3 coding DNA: TGCAGCGTTGAAGCGGTTAGCGGGGGGCCGGAGACCCAGTACTTC.

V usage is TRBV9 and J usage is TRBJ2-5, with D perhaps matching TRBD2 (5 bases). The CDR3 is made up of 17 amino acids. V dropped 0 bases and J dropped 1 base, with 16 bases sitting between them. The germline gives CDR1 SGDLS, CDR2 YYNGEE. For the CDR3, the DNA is TGTGCCAGCAGCGTAGCCCCAGGAGGAGCTCTCCAAGAGACCCAGTACTTC. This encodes CASSVAPGGALQETQYF.

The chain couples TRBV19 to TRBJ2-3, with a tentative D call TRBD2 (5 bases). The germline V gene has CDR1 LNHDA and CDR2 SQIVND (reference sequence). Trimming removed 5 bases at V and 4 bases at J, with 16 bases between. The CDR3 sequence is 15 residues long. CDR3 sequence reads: CASSSYLASPDTQYF. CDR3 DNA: TGTGCCAGTAGTTCGTACCTAGCCAGTCCAGATACGCAGTATTTT. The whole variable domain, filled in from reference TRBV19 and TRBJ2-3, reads DGGITQSPKYLFRKEGQNVTLSCEQNLNHDAMYWYRQDPGQGLRLIYYSQIVNDFQKGDIAEGYSVSREKKESFPLTVTSAQKNPTAFYLCASSSYLASPDTQYFGPGTRLTVL.

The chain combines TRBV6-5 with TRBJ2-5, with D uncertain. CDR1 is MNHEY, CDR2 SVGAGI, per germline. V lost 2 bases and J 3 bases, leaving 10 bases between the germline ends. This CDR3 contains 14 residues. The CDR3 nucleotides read TGTGCCAGCAGTTACGAATGGGGAAAAGAGACCCAGTACTTC. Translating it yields CASSYEWGKETQYF.

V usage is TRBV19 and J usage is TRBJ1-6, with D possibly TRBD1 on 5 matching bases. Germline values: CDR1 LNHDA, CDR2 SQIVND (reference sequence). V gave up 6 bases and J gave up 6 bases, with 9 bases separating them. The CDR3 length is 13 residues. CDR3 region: CASSRDFNSPLHF. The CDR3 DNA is TGTGCCAGTAGCAGGGACTTTAATTCACCCCTCCACTTT.

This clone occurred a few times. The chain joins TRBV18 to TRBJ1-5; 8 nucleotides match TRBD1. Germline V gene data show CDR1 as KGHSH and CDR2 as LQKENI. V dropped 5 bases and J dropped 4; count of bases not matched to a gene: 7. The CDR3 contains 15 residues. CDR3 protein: CASSSWTGNNQPQHF. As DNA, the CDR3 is TGTGCCAGCTCATCGTGGACAGGGAATAATCAGCCCCAGCATTTT.

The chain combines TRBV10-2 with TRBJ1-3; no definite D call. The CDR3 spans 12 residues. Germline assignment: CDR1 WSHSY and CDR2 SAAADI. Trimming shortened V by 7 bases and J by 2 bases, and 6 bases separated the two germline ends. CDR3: CASMGTGNTIYF. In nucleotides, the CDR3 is TGCGCCAGCATGGGGACTGGAAACACCATATATTTT.

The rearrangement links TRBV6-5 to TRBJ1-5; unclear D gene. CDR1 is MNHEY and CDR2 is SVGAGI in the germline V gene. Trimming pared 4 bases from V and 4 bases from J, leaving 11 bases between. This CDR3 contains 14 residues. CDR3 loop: CASSSRTRNQPQHF. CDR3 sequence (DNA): TGTGCCAGCAGTTCCAGGACCCGGAATCAGCCCCAGCATTTT.

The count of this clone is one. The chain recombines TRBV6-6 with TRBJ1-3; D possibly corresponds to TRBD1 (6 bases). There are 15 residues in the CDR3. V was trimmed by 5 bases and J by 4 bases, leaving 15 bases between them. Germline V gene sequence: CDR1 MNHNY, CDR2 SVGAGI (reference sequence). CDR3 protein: CASSRQVPLGNTIYF. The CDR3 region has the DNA TGTGCCAGCAGTCGACAGGTCCCTCTGGGAAACACCATATATTTT.

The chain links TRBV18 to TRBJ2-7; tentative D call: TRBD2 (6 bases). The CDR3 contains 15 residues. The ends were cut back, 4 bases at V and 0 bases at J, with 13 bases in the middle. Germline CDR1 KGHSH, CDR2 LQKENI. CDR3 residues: CASSLARSGSYEQYF. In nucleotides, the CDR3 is TGTGCCAGCTCACTCGCCCGTAGCGGCTCCTACGAGCAGTACTTC.

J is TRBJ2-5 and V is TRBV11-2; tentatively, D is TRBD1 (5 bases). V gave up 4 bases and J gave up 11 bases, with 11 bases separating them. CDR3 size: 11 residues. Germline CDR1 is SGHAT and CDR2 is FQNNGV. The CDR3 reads CASSWGPFQYF. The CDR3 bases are TGTGCCAGCAGCTGGGGCCCCTTTCAGTACTTC.

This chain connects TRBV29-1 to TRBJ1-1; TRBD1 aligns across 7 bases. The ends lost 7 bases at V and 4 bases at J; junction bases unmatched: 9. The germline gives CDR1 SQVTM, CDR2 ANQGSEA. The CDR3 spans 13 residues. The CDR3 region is CSGETGVGTEAFF. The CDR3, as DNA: TGCAGCGGGGAAACAGGGGTTGGCACTGAAGCTTTCTTT.

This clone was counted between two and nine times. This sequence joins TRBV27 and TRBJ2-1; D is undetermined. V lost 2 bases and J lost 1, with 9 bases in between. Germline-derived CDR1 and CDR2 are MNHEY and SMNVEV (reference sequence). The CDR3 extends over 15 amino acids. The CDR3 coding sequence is TGTGCCAGCAGTTTACTTGGGTATTCCTACAATGAGCAGTTCTTC. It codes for CASSLLGYSYNEQFF.

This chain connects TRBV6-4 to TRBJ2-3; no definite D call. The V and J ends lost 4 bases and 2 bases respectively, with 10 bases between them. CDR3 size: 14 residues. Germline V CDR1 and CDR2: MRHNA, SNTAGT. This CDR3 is CASSVDPSTDTQYF. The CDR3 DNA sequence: TGTGCCAGCAGTGTAGACCCCTCCACAGATACGCAGTATTTT.

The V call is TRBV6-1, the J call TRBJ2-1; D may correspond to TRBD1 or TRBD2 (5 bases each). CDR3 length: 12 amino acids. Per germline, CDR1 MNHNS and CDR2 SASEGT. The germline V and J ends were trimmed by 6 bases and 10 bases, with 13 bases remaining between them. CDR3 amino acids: CASRGRSREQFF. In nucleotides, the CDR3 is TGTGCCAGCAGGGGACGGTCCCGGGAGCAGTTCTTC.

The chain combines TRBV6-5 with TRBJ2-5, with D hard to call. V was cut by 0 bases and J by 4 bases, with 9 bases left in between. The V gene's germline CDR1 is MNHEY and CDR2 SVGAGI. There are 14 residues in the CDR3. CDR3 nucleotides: TGTGCCAGCAGTTACTCCCGGGTACCAGAGACCCAGTACTTC. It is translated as CASSYSRVPETQYF.

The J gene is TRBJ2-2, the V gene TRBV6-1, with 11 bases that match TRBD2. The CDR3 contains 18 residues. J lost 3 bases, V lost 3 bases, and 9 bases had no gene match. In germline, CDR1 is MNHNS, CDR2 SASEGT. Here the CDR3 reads CASSDFGLLAGDTGELFF. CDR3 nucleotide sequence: TGTGCCAGCAGTGACTTTGGGCTACTAGCGGGGGACACCGGGGAGCTGTTTTTT.

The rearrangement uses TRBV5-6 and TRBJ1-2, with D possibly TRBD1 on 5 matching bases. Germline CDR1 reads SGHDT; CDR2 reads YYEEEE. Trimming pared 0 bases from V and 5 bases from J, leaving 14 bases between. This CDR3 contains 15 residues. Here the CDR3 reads CASSLDKGNRYGYTF. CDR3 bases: TGTGCCAGCAGCTTGGACAAGGGGAATAGGTATGGCTACACCTTC.

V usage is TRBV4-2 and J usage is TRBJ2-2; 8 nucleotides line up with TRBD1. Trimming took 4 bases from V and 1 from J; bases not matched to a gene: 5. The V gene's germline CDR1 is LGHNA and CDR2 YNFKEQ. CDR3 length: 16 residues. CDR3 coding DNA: TGTGCCAGCAGCCCAAGACAGGGGTGGAACACCGGGGAGCTGTTTTTT. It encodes CASSPRQGWNTGELFF.